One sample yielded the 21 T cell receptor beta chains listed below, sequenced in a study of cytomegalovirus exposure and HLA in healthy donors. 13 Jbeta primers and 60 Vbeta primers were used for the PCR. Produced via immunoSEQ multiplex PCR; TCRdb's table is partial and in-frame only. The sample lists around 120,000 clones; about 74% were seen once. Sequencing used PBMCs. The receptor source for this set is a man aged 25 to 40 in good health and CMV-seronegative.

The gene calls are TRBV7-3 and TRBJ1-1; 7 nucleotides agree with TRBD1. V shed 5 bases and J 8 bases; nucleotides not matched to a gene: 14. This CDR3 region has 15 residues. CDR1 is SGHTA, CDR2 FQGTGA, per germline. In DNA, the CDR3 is TGTGCCAGCAGCCCGGGGGACAGTACAGAGGAGGAAGCTTTCTTT. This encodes CASSPGDSTEEEAFF.

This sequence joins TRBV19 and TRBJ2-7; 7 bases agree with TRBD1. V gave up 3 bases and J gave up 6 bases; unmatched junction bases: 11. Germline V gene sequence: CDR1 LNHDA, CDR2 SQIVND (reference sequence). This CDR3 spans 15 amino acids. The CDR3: CASSILATGSSEQYF. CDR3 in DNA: TGTGCCAGTAGTATCCTTGCGACAGGGTCCAGCGAGCAGTACTTC.

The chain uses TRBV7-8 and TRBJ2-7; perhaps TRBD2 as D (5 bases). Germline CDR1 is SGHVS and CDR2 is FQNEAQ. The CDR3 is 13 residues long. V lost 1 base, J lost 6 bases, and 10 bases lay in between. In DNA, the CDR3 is TGTGCCAGCAGCTTAGGAGGGCAAGCCGAGCAGTACTTC. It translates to CASSLGGQAEQYF.

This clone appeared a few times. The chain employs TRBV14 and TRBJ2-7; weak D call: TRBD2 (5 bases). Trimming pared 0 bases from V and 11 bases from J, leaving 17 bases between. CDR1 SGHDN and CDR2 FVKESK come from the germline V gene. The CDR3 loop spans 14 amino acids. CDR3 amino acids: CASSQDLVPGVEYF. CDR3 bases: TGTGCCAGCAGCCAAGATCTTGTTCCCGGGGTGGAGTACTTC. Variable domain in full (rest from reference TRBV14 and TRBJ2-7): EAGVTQFPSHSVIEKGQTVTLRCDPISGHDNLYWYRRVMGKEIKFLLHFVKESKQDESGMPNNRFLAERTGGTYSTLKVQPAELEDSGVYFCASSQDLVPGVEYFGPGTRLTVT.

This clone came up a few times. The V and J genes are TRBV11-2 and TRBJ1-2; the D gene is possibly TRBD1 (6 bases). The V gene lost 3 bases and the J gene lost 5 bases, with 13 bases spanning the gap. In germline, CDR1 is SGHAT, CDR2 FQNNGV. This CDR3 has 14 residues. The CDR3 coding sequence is TGTGCCAGCAGCTTGATGGACAGTGAATATGGCTACACCTTC. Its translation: CASSLMDSEYGYTF.

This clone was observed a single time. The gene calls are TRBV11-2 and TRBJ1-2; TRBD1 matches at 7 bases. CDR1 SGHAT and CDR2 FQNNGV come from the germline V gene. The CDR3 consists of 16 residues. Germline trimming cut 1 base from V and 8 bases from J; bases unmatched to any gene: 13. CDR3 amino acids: CASSLGLTGLTRGYTF. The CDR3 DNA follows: TGTGCCAGCAGCTTAGGTCTGACAGGGTTGACGAGAGGCTACACCTTC.

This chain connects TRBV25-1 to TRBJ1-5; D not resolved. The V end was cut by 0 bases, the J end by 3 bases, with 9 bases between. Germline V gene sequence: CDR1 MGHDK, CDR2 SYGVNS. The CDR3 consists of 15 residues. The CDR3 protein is CASSEYGGDNQPQHF. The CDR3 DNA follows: TGTGCCAGCAGTGAATACGGCGGGGACAATCAGCCCCAGCATTTT.

The CDR3 bases are TGTGCCAGCTCACCACCGTCCAGATACGATACTGAAGCTTTCTTT. This sequence encodes CASSPPSRYDTEAFF. The chain combines TRBV18 with TRBJ1-1; no clear D gene. V lost 0 bases and J 5 bases, leaving 13 bases between the germline ends. CDR1 is KGHSH and CDR2 is LQKENI in the germline V gene. The CDR3 contains 15 residues.

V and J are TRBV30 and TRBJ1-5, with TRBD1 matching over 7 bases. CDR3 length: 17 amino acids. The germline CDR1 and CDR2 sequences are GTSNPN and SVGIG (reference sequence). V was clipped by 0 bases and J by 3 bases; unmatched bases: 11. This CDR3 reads CAWSVGLWTGNNQPQHF. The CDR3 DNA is TGTGCCTGGAGTGTAGGTTTATGGACAGGCAACAATCAGCCCCAGCATTTT.

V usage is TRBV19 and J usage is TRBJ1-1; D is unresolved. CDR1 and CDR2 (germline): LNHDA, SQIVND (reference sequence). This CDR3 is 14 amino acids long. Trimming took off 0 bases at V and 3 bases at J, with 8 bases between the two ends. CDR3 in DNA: TGTGCCAGTAGTATAGATCGGTACGACACTGAAGCTTTCTTT. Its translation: CASSIDRYDTEAFF.

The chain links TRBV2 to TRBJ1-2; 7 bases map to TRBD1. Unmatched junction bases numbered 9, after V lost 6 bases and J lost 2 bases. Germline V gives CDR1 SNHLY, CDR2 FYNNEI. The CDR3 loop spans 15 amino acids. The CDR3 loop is CASRGGTAINYGYTF. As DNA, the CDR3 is TGTGCCAGCAGGGGCGGGACAGCTATCAACTATGGCTACACCTTC.

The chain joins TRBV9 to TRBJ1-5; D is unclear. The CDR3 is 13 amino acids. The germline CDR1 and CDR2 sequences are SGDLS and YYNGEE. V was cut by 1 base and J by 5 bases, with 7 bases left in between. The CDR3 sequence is CASSVSGDQPQHF. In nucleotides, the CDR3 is TGTGCCAGCAGCGTAAGCGGGGATCAGCCCCAGCATTTT. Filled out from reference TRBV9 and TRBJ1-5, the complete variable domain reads DSGVTQTPKHLITATGQRVTLRCSPRSGDLSVYWYQQSLDQGLQFLIQYYNGEERAKGNILERFSAQQFPDLHSELNLSSLELGDSALYFCASSVSGDQPQHFGDGTRLSIL.

For the CDR3, the DNA is TGCGCCAGCAGCTTGGGAGGGAGGAACACTGAAGCTTTCTTT. It translates to CASSLGGRNTEAFF. J is TRBJ1-1 and V is TRBV5-1, with D uncertain. The V gene's germline CDR1 is SGHRS and CDR2 YFSETQ. The CDR3 loop spans 14 amino acids. The germline V and J ends were trimmed by 0 bases and 1 base, with 7 bases remaining between them.

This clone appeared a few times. CDR3 DNA: TGTGCCAGCAGCCCGGGGGAGGGGGGAGAGACCCAGTACTTC. Translating gives CASSPGEGGETQYF. The chain uses TRBV5-6 and TRBJ2-5; a possible D gene is TRBD2 (7 bases). Germline CDR1 reads SGHDT; CDR2 reads YYEEEE. V was clipped by 4 bases and J by 4 bases, with 14 bases between them. The CDR3 length is 14 residues. The entire variable domain, with the rest obtained from reference TRBV5-6 and TRBJ2-5, is as follows: DAGVTQSPTHLIKTRGQQVTLRCSPKSGHDTVSWYQQALGQGPQFIFQYYEEEERQRGNFPDRFSGHQFPNYSSELNVNALLLGDSALYLCASSPGEGGETQYFGPGTRLLVL.

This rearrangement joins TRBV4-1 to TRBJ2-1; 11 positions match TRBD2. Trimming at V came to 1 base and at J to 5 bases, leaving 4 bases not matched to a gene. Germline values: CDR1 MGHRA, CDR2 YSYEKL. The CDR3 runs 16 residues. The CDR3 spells CASSQVVAGGDNEQFF. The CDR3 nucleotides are TGCGCCAGCAGCCAAGTGGTAGCGGGAGGGGACAATGAGCAGTTCTTC.

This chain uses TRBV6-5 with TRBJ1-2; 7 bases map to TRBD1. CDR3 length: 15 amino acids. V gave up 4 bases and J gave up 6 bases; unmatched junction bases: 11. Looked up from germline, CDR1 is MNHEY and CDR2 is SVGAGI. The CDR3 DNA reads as TGTGCCAGCAGTTTCCGCCTGACAGGGACGAATGGCTACACCTTC. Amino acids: CASSFRLTGTNGYTF.

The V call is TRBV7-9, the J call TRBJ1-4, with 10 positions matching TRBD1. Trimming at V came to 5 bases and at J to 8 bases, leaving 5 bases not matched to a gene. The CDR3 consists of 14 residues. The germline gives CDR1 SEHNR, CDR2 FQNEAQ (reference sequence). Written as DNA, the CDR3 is TGTGCCAGCAGCCGGGACAGGGGAAAAGAAAAACTGTTTTTT. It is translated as CASSRDRGKEKLFF.

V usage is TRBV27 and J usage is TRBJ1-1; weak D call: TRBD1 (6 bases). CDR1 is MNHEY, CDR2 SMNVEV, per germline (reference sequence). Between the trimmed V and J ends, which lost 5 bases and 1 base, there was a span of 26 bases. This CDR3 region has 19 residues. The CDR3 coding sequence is TGTGCCAGCAGTCCGGAGCCCGGGGGGGGCAACTTTGGGAACACTGAAGCTTTCTTT. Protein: CASSPEPGGGNFGNTEAFF.

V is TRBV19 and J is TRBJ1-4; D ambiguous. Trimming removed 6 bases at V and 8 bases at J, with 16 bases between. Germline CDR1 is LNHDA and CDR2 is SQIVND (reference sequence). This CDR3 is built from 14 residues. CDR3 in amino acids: CASSSLYREEKLFF. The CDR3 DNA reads TGTGCCAGTAGCTCTTTATACCGGGAGGAAAAACTGTTTTTT.

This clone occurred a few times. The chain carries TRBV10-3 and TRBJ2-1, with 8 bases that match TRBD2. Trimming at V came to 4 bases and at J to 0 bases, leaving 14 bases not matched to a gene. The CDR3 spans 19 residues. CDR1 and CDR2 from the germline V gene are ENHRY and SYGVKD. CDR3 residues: CAISGAGTRDRGSYNEQFF. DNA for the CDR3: TGTGCCATCAGTGGGGCCGGGACTAGAGATCGAGGCTCCTACAATGAGCAGTTCTTC.

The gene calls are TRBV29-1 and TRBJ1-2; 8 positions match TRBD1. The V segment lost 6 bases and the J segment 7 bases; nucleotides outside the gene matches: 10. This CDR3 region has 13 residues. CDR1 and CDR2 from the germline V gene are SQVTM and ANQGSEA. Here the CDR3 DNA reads TGCAGCGTGCAAATGGGACAGGTCAGTGGCTACACCTTC. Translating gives CSVQMGQVSGYTF.